A single sample is the source of the 3 T cell receptor beta chains below, sequenced in a study of blood T cell repertoires in COVID-19. Sequencing used immunoSEQ multiplex PCR; TCRdb keeps in-frame clones, though not all of them. The profile shows 85,000 to 100,000 clones, 75% to 85% of them singletons. Specimen: peripheral blood. These receptors came from a woman of 80 years or more with active or convalescent COVID-19.

The V and J genes are TRBV19 and TRBJ2-3; 10 positions agree with TRBD1. V dropped 5 bases and J dropped 5; count of bases not matched to a gene: 7. Germline assignment: CDR1 LNHDA and CDR2 SQIVND (reference sequence). This CDR3 spans 15 amino acids. The CDR3 sequence is CASSPDRGKEDTQYF. The CDR3, as DNA: TGTGCCAGTAGTCCGGACAGGGGGAAAGAAGATACGCAGTATTTT.

The gene calls are TRBV5-6 and TRBJ1-5; 7 positions agree with TRBD1. The V gene end was trimmed by 0 bases and the J gene end by 4 bases; junction bases not matched to a gene: 7. Germline CDR1 and CDR2: SGHDT and YYEEEE. The CDR3 is 16 residues long. CDR3 nucleotide sequence: TGTGCCAGCAGCTTGGGACAGGGTGATGTAAATCAGCCCCAGCATTTT. Translated, it gives CASSLGQGDVNQPQHF.

This chain joins TRBV7-2 and TRBJ2-3; D possibly corresponds to TRBD2 (6 bases). Trimming took 4 bases from V and 6 from J, leaving 17 bases between them. This CDR3 contains 15 residues. Germline values: CDR1 SGHTA, CDR2 FQGNSA. The CDR3 here is CASSSMGSSEDTQYF. The CDR3 DNA is TGTGCCAGCAGCTCAATGGGGTCTAGCGAGGATACGCAGTATTTT.